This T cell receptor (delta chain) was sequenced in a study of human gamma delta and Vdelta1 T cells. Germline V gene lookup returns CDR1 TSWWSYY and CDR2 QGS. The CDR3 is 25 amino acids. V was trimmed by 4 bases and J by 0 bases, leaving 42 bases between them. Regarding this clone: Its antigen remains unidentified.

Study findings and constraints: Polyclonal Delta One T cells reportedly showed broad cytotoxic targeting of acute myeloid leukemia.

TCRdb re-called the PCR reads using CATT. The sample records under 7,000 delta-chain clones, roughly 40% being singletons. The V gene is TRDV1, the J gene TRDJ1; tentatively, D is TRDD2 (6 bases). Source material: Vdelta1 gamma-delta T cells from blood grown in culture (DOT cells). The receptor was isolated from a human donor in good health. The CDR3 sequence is CALGANYLYSYGNLYGNCHTDKLIF. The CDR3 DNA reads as TGTGCTCTTGGGGCAAATTACCTTTATTCCTATGGAAACTTATACGGAAACTGTCACACCGATAAACTCATCTTT.